This is a list of T cell receptor beta chains from one sample in a study of control samples from healthy donors and cancer patients. Repertoires were generated with immunoSEQ multiplex PCR, while TCRdb's copy carries only in-frame clones and drops some. The sample contains roughly 95,000 clones, around 88% of which appear only once. Sequences were obtained from blood. These TCRs come from a man younger than 40 in good health. The CDR3 runs from the conserved cysteine through the conserved F or W. A D gene is named only where the DNA matches it firmly. The size entry is marked missing in some rows and otherwise reads once, few, many or a size class.

d_call	v_call	j_call	clone_size	cdr3_nt	cdr3_aa
-	TRBV28	TRBJ1-1	-	TGTGCCAGCAGTTTCGTCCCTCCGAACACTGAAGCTTTCTTT	CASSFVPPNTEAFF
TRBD1	TRBV28	TRBJ2-3	few	TGTGCCAGCAGTCAGGGGGTGTTGAGCACAGATACGCAGTATTTT	CASSQGVLSTDTQYF
-	TRBV21-1	TRBJ1-1	-	TGTGCCAGCAGCAAAGGATTTGAAGCTTTCTTT	CASSKGFEAFF
TRBD1	TRBV14	TRBJ2-1	-	TGTGCCAGCAACACGGGACAGGGGGCCTACAATGAGCAGTTCTTC	CASNTGQGAYNEQFF
-	TRBV3-1/TRBV3-2	TRBJ2-5	-	TGTGCCAGCAGCCAAGATCCCGGATACCCCCAGGCCCAGTACTTC	CASSQDPGYPQAQYF
-	TRBV11-2	TRBJ2-7	-	TGTGCCAGCAGCACGTCCGGTGCCTACGAGCAGTACTTC	CASSTSGAYEQYF
-	TRBV30	TRBJ1-1	-	TGTGCCTGGAGTGACAGGCCTGAAGCTTTCTTT	CAWSDRPEAFF
TRBD2	TRBV20-1	TRBJ2-1	-	TGCAGTGCTAGTCCACCCAGCGGGATTCGCAATGAGCAGTTCTTC	CSASPPSGIRNEQFF
-	TRBV21-1	TRBJ2-3	-	TGTGCCAGCAGCAGAAGCGGTAGTAGCGGAAATACGCAGTATTTT	CASSRSGSSGNTQYF
TRBD1	TRBV19	TRBJ2-7	-	TGTGCCAGTAGTACCGGGACAGGGAATCACGAGCAGTACTTC	CASSTGTGNHEQYF
-	TRBV3-1/TRBV3-2	TRBJ2-5	-	TGTGCCAGCAGACGAGAAACCTTGGGCAGGGGGGGAGAGACCCAGTACTTC	CASRRETLGRGGETQYF
-	TRBV7-9	TRBJ2-7	-	TGTGCCAGCAGCTTAGTTAATTCTGAGCAGTACTTC	CASSLVNSEQYF
TRBD2	TRBV28	TRBJ2-7	few	TGTGCCAGCAGTTTATCTGGCGGGAGGAGGGACGAGCAGTACTTC	CASSLSGGRRDEQYF
-	TRBV28	TRBJ2-7	-	TGTGCCAGCAGTCGCAGACTGACCCGCGGAAGGCAGTACTTC	CASSRRLTRGRQYF
-	TRBV30	TRBJ2-3	-	TGTGCCTGGAGTGTAAGTCGGAGCACAGATACGCAGTATTTT	CAWSVSRSTDTQYF
-	TRBV5-6	TRBJ2-5	-	TGTGCCAGCAGCGTCACAGGGCCAGAGACCCAGTACTTC	CASSVTGPETQYF
TRBD1	TRBV20-1	TRBJ1-5	-	TGCAGTGCTAGTTTAGGACAGGTCTACGGCAATCAGCCCCAGCATTTT	CSASLGQVYGNQPQHF
-	TRBV7-2	TRBJ1-6	few	TGTGCCAGCAGCTTTGGCAGGGTGAGGAATTCACCCCTCCACTTT	CASSFGRVRNSPLHF
-	TRBV6-1	TRBJ2-5	-	TGTGCCAGCAGTGAAGGAGGACTTGTTTTCCAAGAGACCCAGTACTTC	CASSEGGLVFQETQYF
TRBD1	TRBV3-1/TRBV3-2	TRBJ1-5	-	TGTGCCAGCAGCCAAGAGGGACAGGGGATCGGCAATCAGCCCCAGCATTTT	CASSQEGQGIGNQPQHF